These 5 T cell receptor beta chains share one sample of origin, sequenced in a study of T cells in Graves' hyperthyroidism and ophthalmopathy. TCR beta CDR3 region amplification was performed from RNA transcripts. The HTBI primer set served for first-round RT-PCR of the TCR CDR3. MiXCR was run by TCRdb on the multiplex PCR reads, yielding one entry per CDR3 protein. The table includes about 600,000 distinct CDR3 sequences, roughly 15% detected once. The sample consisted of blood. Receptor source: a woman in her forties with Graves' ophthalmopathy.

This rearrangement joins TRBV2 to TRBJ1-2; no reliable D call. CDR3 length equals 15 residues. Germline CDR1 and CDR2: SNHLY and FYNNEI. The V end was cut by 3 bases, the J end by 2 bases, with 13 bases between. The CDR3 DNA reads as TGTGCCAGCAGTGATCGGTCAGGAAGGAACTATGGCTACACCTTC. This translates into CASSDRSGRNYGYTF.

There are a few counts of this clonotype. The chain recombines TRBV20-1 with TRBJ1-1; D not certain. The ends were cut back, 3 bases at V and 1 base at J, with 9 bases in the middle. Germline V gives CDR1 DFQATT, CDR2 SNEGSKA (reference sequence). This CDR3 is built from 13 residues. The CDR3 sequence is CSASGQPNTEAFF. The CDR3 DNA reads TGCAGTGCTAGCGGTCAGCCGAACACTGAAGCTTTCTTT.

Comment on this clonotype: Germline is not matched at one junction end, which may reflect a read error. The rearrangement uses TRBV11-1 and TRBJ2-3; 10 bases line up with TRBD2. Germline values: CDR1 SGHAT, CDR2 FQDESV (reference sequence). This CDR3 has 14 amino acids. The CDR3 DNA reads TGTGCCAGCAGCCTAGCGGGAGATTGGGATACGCAGTATTTT. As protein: CASSLAGDWDTQYF.

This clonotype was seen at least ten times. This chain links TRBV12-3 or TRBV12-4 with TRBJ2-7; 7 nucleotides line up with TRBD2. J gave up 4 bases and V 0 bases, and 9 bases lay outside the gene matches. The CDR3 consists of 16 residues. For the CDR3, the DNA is TGTGCCAGCAGTTTAGCCTCGGGACTATCCCAGTACGAGCAGTACTTC. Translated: CASSLASGLSQYEQYF.

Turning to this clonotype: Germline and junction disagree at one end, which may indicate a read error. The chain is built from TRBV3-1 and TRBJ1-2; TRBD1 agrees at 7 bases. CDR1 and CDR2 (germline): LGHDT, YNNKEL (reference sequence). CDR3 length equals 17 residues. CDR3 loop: CACSLRFGDSANYGYTF. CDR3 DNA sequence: TGTGCCTGCAGCCTAAGATTTGGGGACAGCGCTAACTATGGCTACACCTTC.